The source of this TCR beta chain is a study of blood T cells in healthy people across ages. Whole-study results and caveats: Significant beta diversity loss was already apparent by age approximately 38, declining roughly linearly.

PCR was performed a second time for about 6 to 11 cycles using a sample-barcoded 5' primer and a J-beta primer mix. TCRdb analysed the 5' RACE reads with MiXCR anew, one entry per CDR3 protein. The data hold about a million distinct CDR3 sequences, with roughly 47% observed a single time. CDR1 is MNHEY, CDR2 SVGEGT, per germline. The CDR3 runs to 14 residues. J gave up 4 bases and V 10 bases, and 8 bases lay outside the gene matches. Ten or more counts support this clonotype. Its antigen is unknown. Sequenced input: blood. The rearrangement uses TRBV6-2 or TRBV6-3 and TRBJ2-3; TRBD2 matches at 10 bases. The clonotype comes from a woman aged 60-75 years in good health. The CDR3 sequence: CATTAGGPADTQYF. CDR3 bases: TGTGCCACCACAGCGGGAGGGCCTGCAGATACGCAGTATTTT.